Each of the 18 T cell receptor beta chains below was sequenced from the same sample in a study of human T cells and chemical hapten exposure. Time point defined: patch test 3, about 24 weeks after DPC sensitization. Treatment: therapeutic diphenylcyclopropenone sensitization with weekly scalp DPC. Using its own MiXCR run on the RACE reads, TCRdb lists one record per CDR3 protein. Of 80,000 to 100,000 distinct CDR3 sequences listed, around 9.9% are singletons. Here the sequenced sample was whole blood, taken in connection with sensitization to the hapten diphenylcyclopropenone (DPC). Source of these receptors: a woman aged 30 to 39 with alopecia areata. Some clones in this sample may be carry-over from other donors' samples.

The genes are TRBV28 and TRBJ2-3; possibly TRBD2 for D (7 bases). The germline gives CDR1 MDHEN, CDR2 SYDVKM. CDR3 length: 14 amino acids. With 7 bases removed from V and 4 bases from J, the gap between germline ends came to 15 bases. The CDR3 is CASKKGGFADTQYF. DNA of the CDR3: TGTGCCAGCAAGAAGGGGGGGTTCGCAGATACGCAGTATTTT.

This clonotype was counted at least ten times. The chain is built from TRBV7-6 and TRBJ2-7; no reliable D call. V lost 5 bases, J lost 4 bases, and 12 bases lay in between. The CDR3 loop spans 13 amino acids. Germline V gene lookup returns CDR1 SGHVS and CDR2 FNYEAQ. This chain's CDR3 is CASSLLGEYEQYV. The CDR3 coding sequence is TGTGCCAGCAGCCTACTCGGAGAATACGAGCAGTACGTC.

The CDR3 protein is CASGRNYNEQFF. The CDR3 DNA sequence: TGTGCCAGCGGGAGGAACTACAATGAGCAGTTCTTC. The chain employs TRBV6-5 and TRBJ2-1, with D tentatively TRBD2 (6 bases). Trimming cost V 8 bases and J 3 bases, with 8 bases left between them. The CDR3 loop spans 12 amino acids. Germline V lookup: CDR1 MNHEY, CDR2 SVGAGI.

The genes are TRBV9 and TRBJ2-2, with a possible D match to TRBD2 (7 bases). This CDR3 region has 16 residues. V lost 3 bases and J lost 0, with 12 bases in between. In germline, CDR1 is SGDLS, CDR2 YYNGEE. The CDR3: CASSAAGAANTGELFF. Here the CDR3 DNA reads TGTGCCAGCAGCGCGGCGGGGGCGGCGAACACCGGGGAGCTGTTTTTT.

This clonotype was detected only a few times. The rearrangement joins TRBV18 to TRBJ1-5; 10 bases match TRBD1. Trimming removed 2 bases from V and 5 bases from J; junction bases left unmatched: 6. Looked up from germline, CDR1 is KGHSH and CDR2 is LQKENI. This CDR3 region has 16 residues. The CDR3 nucleotides are TGTGCCAGCTCACCAGTAAGGGACAGGGGAGATCAGCCCCAGCATTTT. It codes for CASSPVRDRGDQPQHF.

This clonotype showed up many times. V and J are TRBV21-1 and TRBJ1-2; TRBD1, the D gene given by the table, was not confirmed from the DNA. TRBV21-1 represents a pseudogene. This CDR3 is built from 17 residues. CDR3 sequence reads: CASTLSFGTKTNYGYTF. The DNA for the CDR3 is TGTGCCAGCACCCTATCCTTTGGGACGAAAACTAACTATGGCTACACCTTC.

This clonotype has at least ten counts. The rearrangement joins TRBV24-1 to TRBJ2-3; 8 nucleotides match TRBD1. The V gene end was trimmed by 6 bases and the J gene end by 3 bases; junction bases not matched to a gene: 7. The CDR3 is 15 amino acids. The germline V gene has CDR1 KGHDR and CDR2 SFDVKD. The CDR3 bases are TGTGCCACCAGTCGCGGACAGGGCTCTACAGATACGCAGTATTTT. Amino acid sequence: CATSRGQGSTDTQYF.

This clonotype was seen repeatedly, ten times or more. The V gene is TRBV5-1, the J gene TRBJ2-2; D is unresolved. The CDR3 consists of 13 residues. Germline CDR1 and CDR2: SGHRS and YFSETQ. The V and J ends lost 5 bases and 2 bases respectively, with 7 bases between them. CDR3 in amino acids: CASRTGNTGELFF. The DNA for the CDR3 is TGCGCCAGCAGGACCGGTAACACCGGGGAGCTGTTTTTT.

This clonotype was seen ten or more times. The chain joins TRBV20-1 to TRBJ2-6, with D unresolved. Deletions cut 6 bases from V and 1 base from J, with 19 bases between. Germline CDR1 reads DFQATT; CDR2 reads SNEGSKA (reference sequence). The CDR3 contains 17 residues. CDR3 nucleotides: TGCAGTGCCCCCCAGGCTGGTGGCCCTTCTGGGGCCAACGTCCTGACTTTC. Translating it yields CSAPQAGGPSGANVLTF.

This chain joins TRBV2 and TRBJ1-2; D not resolved. The CDR3 has 12 amino acids. V was shortened by 6 bases and J by 8 bases, with 13 bases between the two germline ends. Germline V gives CDR1 SNHLY, CDR2 FYNNEI. DNA for the CDR3: TGTGCCAGCAGGGAATATGACGGAGGCTACACCTTC. The encoded protein is CASREYDGGYTF.

In this sample, this clonotype turned up a few times. This chain connects TRBV7-2 to TRBJ2-3; 8 nucleotides match TRBD2. J was trimmed by 3 bases and V by 4 bases; bases with no gene match: 6. The CDR3 is made up of 15 amino acids. Germline values: CDR1 SGHTA, CDR2 FQGNSA. This chain's CDR3 is CASSWYGGGTDTQYF. As DNA, the CDR3 is TGTGCCAGCAGCTGGTACGGCGGGGGGACAGATACGCAGTATTTT.

This rearrangement joins TRBV20-1 to TRBJ2-7; TRBD2 is a possible D gene (7 bases). Germline V gives CDR1 DFQATT, CDR2 SNEGSKA (reference sequence). The germline V and J ends were trimmed by 1 base and 2 bases, with 24 bases remaining between them. The CDR3 covers 18 residues. The CDR3 region has the DNA TGCAGTGCTAGAGCCCCCATCCCACTGGCGGGGGCCACCTACGAGCAGTACGTC. Its protein is CSARAPIPLAGATYEQYV.

The genes are TRBV4-1 and TRBJ1-2, with D unclear. CDR3 length equals 15 residues. Trimming left V 4 bases short and J 4 bases short, with 16 bases between. Germline V gene lookup returns CDR1 MGHRA and CDR2 YSYEKL. CDR3 residues: CASSPQRSEVYGYTF. CDR3 bases: TGCGCCAGCAGCCCTCAAAGGTCTGAAGTCTATGGCTACACCTTC.

CDR3 sequence reads: CASSLIGYSGGANEQFF. The CDR3, as DNA: TGTGCCAGCAGTTTAATAGGATATAGCGGGGGGGCGAATGAGCAGTTCTTC. The genes are TRBV28 and TRBJ2-1, with TRBD2 matching 11 bases. The CDR3 covers 17 residues. Germline CDR1 and CDR2: MDHEN and SYDVKM. J gave up 7 bases and V 2 bases, and 10 bases lay outside the gene matches. Combining the CDR3 with reference TRBV28 and TRBJ2-1 gives the whole variable domain DVKVTQSSRYLVKRTGEKVFLECVQDMDHENMFWYRQDPGLGLRLIYFSYDVKMKEKGDIPEGYSVSREKKERFSLILESASTNQTSMYLCASSLIGYSGGANEQFFGPGTRLTVL.

This clonotype has a handful of counts. The chain recombines TRBV5-5 with TRBJ1-5, with D maybe TRBD1 (5 bases). CDR3 length equals 13 residues. Germline loops: CDR1 SGHKS, CDR2 YYEKEE (reference sequence). The ends were cut back, 3 bases at V and 4 bases at J, with 8 bases in the middle. Here the CDR3 reads CASSWDGNQPQHF. CDR3 sequence (DNA): TGTGCCAGCAGCTGGGACGGTAATCAGCCCCAGCATTTT.

This clonotype appeared a few times. This chain connects TRBV6-4 to TRBJ2-2; no clear D gene. The CDR3 has 12 residues. Germline CDR1 MRHNA, CDR2 SNTAGT. Trimming removed 6 bases from V and 6 bases from J, with 8 bases in between. CDR3 region: CASSSLAGELFF. In nucleotides, the CDR3 is TGTGCCAGCAGCTCACTTGCCGGGGAGCTGTTTTTT.

The V gene is TRBV19, the J gene TRBJ1-2; no reliable D call. This CDR3 is built from 15 residues. The V end lost 5 bases, the J end lost 6 bases, and 19 bases lay between the germline ends. Germline V gives CDR1 LNHDA, CDR2 SQIVND (reference sequence). CDR3 region: CASSAQTLLNDGYTF. CDR3 in DNA: TGTGCCAGTAGTGCGCAGACCCTTTTAAACGATGGCTACACCTTC.

This clonotype was detected many times. This chain links TRBV7-9 with TRBJ1-5; D is uncertain. The CDR3 covers 16 residues. Germline CDR1 and CDR2: SEHNR and FQNEAQ (reference sequence). V was cut by 7 bases and J by 4 bases, with 20 bases left in between. The CDR3 bases are TGTGCCAGCACGAACACTGGTGGAGCCGGAAATCAGCCCCAGCATTTT. It specifies CASTNTGGAGNQPQHF.